The rows below give T cell receptor beta chains drawn from one sample of a study of T-cell reconstitution after alpha-beta-depleted transplantation in children. TCRdb fed the PCR reads into MiXCR, producing one record per CDR3 protein. Among 490,000 or so distinct CDR3 sequences listed, approximately 12% were seen once. The sample consisted of PBMCs from the stem cell graft donor, taken from the stem cell graft. The receptors originated from a human donor who donated a stem cell graft to a child with combined immunodeficiency. The CDR3 runs from the conserved cysteine through the conserved F or W. A D gene is named only where the DNA matches it firmly. Size values are once, few and many counts, or a class for expanded clones, and some rows have none.

clone_size j_call d_call cdr3_length v_call cdr3_aa cdr3_nt
many TRBJ2-5 - 12 TRBV6-5 CASSQYLETQYF TGTGCCAGCAGTCAGTACCTGGAGACCCAGTACTTC
- TRBJ2-3 TRBD2 16 TRBV7-2 CASSPSPAGGTDTQYF TGTGCCAGCAGCCCATCCCCGGCGGGAGGGACAGATACGCAGTATTTT
few TRBJ2-7 - 16 TRBV6-5 CASSYSRVQAGYEQYF TGTGCCAGCAGTTACTCGAGGGTGCAGGCGGGCTACGAGCAGTACTTC
- TRBJ2-7 TRBD1 15 TRBV7-8 CASSLAQGDVGEQYF TGTGCCAGCAGCTTAGCGCAGGGGGACGTTGGCGAGCAGTACTTC
many TRBJ1-1 - 14 TRBV7-8 CASSPTPALTEAFF TGTGCCAGCAGCCCAACACCGGCCCTGACTGAAGCTTTCTTT
few TRBJ2-3 - 16 TRBV5-4 CASSLVVGRHTDTQYF TGTGCCAGCAGCTTGGTTGTCGGCAGACACACAGATACGCAGTATTTT
few TRBJ1-1 - 16 TRBV28 CASSRRPGQTNTEAFF TGTGCCAGCAGTCGGAGGCCGGGACAAACGAACACTGAAGCTTTCTTT
many TRBJ2-1 TRBD2 15 TRBV29-1 CSVQRGSGGYNEQFF TGCAGCGTCCAAAGGGGTAGCGGGGGATACAATGAGCAGTTCTTC
- TRBJ2-6 TRBD2 18 TRBV5-1 CASSLGLAGSSGANVLTF TGCGCCAGCAGCTTGGGACTAGCGGGCTCTTCTGGGGCCAACGTCCTGACTTTC
few TRBJ2-1 TRBD1 18 TRBV7-2 CASSLAAPTGVLYNEQFF TGTGCCAGCAGCTTAGCAGCGCCAACAGGGGTCCTGTACAATGAGCAGTTCTTC
- TRBJ1-1 - 12 TRBV6-6 CASSSSPEGGFF TGTGCCAGCAGCAGCTCCCCAGAAGGGGGTTTCTTT
- TRBJ2-2 TRBD2 15 TRBV6-1 CASTRTSRYTGELFF TGTGCCAGCACTCGGACTAGCCGATACACCGGGGAGCTGTTTTTT